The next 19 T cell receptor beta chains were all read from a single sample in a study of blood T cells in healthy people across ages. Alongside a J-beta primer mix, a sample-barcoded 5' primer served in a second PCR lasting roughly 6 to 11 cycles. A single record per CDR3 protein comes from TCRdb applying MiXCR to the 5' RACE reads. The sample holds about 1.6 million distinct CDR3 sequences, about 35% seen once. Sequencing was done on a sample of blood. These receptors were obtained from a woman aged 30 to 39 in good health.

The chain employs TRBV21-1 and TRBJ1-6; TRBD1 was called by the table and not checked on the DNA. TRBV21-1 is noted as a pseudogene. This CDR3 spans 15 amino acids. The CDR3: CALWTESSYNSPLHF. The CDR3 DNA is TGTGCCTTATGGACAGAGAGCTCCTATAATTCACCCCTCCACTTT.

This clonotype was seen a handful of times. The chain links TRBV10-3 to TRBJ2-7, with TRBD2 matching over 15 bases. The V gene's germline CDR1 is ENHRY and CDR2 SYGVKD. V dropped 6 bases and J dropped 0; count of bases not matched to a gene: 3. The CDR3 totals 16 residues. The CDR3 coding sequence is TGTGCCATCAGGGGACTAGCGGGAGGTAACTCCTACGAGCAGTACTTC. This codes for CAIRGLAGGNSYEQYF.

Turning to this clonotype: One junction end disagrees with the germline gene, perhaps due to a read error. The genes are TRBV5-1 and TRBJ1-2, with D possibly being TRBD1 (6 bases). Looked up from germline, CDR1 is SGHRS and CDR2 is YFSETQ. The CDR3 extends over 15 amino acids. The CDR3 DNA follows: TGCGCCAGCAGCCCCGGGACAAAGCTTGACTATGGCTACGCCTTC. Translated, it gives CASSPGTKLDYGYAF.

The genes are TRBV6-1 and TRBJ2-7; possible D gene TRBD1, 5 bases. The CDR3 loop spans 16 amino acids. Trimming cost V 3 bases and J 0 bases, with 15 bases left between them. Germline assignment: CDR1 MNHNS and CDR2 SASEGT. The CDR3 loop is CASSDAWNTGSYEQYF. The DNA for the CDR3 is TGTGCCAGCAGTGACGCCTGGAACACAGGCTCCTACGAGCAGTACTTC.

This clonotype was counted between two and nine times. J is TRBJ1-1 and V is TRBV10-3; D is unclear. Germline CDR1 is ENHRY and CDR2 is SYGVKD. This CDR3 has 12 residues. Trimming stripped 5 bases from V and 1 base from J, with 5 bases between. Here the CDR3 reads CAISKGNTEAFF. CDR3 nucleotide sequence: TGTGCCATCAGTAAAGGGAACACTGAAGCTTTCTTT.

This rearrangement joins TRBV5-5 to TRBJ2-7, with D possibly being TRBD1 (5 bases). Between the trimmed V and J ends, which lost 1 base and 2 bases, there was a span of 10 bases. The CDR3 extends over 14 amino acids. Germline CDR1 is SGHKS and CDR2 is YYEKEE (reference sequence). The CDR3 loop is CASSLLTVPYEQYF. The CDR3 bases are TGTGCCAGCAGCTTGTTGACAGTCCCCTACGAGCAGTACTTC.

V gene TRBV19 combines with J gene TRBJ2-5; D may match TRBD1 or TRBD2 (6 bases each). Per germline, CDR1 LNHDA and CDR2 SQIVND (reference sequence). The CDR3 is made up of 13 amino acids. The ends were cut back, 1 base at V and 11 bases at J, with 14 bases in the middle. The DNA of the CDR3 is TGTGCCAGTAGTATAGCCCCGAGGGGGGAGCAGTACTTC. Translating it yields CASSIAPRGEQYF. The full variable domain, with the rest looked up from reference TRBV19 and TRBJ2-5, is DGGITQSPKYLFRKEGQNVTLSCEQNLNHDAMYWYRQDPGQGLRLIYYSQIVNDFQKGDIAEGYSVSREKKESFPLTVTSAQKNPTAFYLCASSIAPRGEQYFGPGTRLLVL.

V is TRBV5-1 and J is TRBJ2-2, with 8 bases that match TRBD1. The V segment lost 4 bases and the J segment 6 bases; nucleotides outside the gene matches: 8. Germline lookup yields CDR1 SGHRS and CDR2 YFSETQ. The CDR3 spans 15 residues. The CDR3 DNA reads TGCGCCAGCAGCCCCACAGGGGGGCAATCCGGGGAGCTGTTTTTT. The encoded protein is CASSPTGGQSGELFF. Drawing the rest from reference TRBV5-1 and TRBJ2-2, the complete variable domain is KAGVTQTPRYLIKTRGQQVTLSCSPISGHRSVSWYQQTPGQGLQFLFEYFSETQRNKGNFPGRFSGRQFSNSRSEMNVSTLELGDSALYLCASSPTGGQSGELFFGEGSRLTVL.

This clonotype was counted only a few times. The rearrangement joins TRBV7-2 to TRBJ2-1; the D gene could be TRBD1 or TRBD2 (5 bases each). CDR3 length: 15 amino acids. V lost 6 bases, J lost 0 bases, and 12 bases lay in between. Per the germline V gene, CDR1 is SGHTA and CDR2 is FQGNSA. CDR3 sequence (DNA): TGTGCCAGCAGATCCCCGGGGCTCTCCTACAATGAGCAGTTCTTC. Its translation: CASRSPGLSYNEQFF.

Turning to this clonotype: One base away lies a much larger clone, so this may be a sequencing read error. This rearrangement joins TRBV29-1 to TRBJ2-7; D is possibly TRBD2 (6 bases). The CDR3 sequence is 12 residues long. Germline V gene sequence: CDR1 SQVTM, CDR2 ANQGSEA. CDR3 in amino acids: CSAESEGYEQYF. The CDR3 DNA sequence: TGCAGCGCTGAATCGGAGGGCTACGAGCAGTACTTC.

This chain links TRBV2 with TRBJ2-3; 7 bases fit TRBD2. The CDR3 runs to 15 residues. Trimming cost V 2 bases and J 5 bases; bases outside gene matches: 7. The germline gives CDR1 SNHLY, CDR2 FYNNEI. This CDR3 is CASSEWAGVEDTQYF. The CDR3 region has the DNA TGTGCCAGCAGTGAATGGGCGGGAGTGGAAGATACGCAGTATTTT.

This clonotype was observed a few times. CDR3 region: CASSLRVGYEQYF. In DNA form, the CDR3 reads TGCGCCAGCAGCTTGCGTGTGGGCTACGAGCAGTACTTC. This sequence joins TRBV5-1 and TRBJ2-7, with no clear D. The germline CDR1 and CDR2 sequences are SGHRS and YFSETQ. The V end was cut by 1 base, the J end by 3 bases, with 8 bases between. The length of the CDR3 is 13 residues.

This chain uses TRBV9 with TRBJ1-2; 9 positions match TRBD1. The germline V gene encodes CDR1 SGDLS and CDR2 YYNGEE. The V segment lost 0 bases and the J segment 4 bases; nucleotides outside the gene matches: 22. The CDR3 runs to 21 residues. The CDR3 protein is CASSVALRLVSRDRVIYGYTF. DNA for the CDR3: TGTGCCAGCAGCGTAGCATTACGCTTGGTCTCCCGGGACAGGGTTATCTATGGCTACACCTTC.

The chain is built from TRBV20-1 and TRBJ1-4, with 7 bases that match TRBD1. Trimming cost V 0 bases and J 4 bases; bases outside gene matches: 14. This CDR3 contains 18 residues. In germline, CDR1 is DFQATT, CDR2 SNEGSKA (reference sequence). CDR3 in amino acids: CSARELRRQGLFNEKLFF. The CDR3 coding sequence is TGCAGTGCTAGAGAACTCCGCAGACAGGGCCTTTTTAATGAAAAACTGTTTTTT.

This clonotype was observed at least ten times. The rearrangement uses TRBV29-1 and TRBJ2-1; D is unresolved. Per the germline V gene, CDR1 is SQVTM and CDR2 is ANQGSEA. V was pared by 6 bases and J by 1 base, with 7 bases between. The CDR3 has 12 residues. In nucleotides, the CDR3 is TGCAGCGTGGAACTGTCCTACAATGAGCAGTTCTTC. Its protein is CSVELSYNEQFF.

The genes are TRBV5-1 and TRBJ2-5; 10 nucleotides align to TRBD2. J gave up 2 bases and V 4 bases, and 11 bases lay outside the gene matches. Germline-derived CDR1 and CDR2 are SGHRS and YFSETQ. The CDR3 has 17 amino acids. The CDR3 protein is CASSLWSSGGPQETQYF. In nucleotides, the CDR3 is TGCGCCAGCAGCCTGTGGTCTAGCGGGGGACCACAAGAGACCCAGTACTTC.

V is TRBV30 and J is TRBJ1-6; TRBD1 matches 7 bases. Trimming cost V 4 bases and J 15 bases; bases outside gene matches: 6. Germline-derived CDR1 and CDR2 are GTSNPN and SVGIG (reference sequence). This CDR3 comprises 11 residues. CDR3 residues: CAWIRTGRLHF. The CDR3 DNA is TGTGCCTGGATCCGGACAGGCCGCCTCCACTTT.

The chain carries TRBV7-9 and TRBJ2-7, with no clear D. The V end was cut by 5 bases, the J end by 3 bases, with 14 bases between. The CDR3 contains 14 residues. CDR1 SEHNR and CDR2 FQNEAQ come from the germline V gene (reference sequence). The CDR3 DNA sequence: TGTGCCAGCAGCCGGGCGGCTCCAAGCTACGAGCAGTACTTC. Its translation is CASSRAAPSYEQYF.

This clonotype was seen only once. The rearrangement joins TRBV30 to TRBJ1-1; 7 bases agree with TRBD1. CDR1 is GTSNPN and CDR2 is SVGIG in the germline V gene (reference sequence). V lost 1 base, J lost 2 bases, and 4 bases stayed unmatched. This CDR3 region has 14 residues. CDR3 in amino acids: CAWSGDRINTEAFF. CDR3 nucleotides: TGTGCCTGGAGTGGGGACAGAATTAACACTGAAGCTTTCTTT.